The 14 T cell receptor beta chains in this list originate from one sample, sequenced in a study of identical twins. TCRdb processed the 5' RACE reads anew with MiXCR; each CDR3 protein has one entry. Here the sample spans about 500,000 distinct CDR3 sequences, approximately 15% being singletons. The same sample was also studied in work on yellow fever vaccine responses in identical twins.

The specimen sequenced was CD4+ T cells sorted from blood. The receptors were sampled from a young woman in good health.

This clonotype was seen more than once but under ten times. This chain joins TRBV10-3 and TRBJ2-7; 7 positions agree with TRBD1. Germline CDR1 reads ENHRY; CDR2 reads SYGVKD. This CDR3 comprises 13 residues. V lost 7 bases and J lost 2; bases outside the gene matches: 5. The DNA for the CDR3 is TGTGCCATCACCGACAGGGCCCCCTACGAGCAGTACTTC. This sequence encodes CAITDRAPYEQYF.

This sequence joins TRBV21-1 and TRBJ2-7; no check of the table's D call, TRBD1, against the DNA was made. TRBV21-1 is annotated as a pseudogene. The CDR3 sequence is 18 residues long. For the CDR3, the DNA is TGTGCCAGCAGCAAAGTCCGTTTGTGGGGACAGGAGCCCTACGAGCAGTACTTC. Protein: CASSKVRLWGQEPYEQYF.

The J gene is TRBJ2-4, the V gene TRBV7-9, with D tentatively TRBD1 (5 bases). The CDR3 covers 14 residues. V was clipped by 5 bases and J by 2 bases, with 10 bases between them. The germline gives CDR1 SEHNR, CDR2 FQNEAQ (reference sequence). This CDR3 reads CASSQQVSKNIQYF. In DNA form, the CDR3 reads TGTGCCAGCAGCCAACAGGTCTCCAAAAACATTCAGTACTTC.

The chain joins TRBV15 to TRBJ2-5; 7 bases agree with TRBD2. V trimming: 8 bases; J trimming: 1 base; junction bases outside the gene matches: 10. Germline V CDR1 and CDR2: LNHNV, YYDKDF (reference sequence). This CDR3 has 15 residues. CDR3 sequence (DNA): TGTGCCACCTCGGGGAGGGGAGGCCTCCAAGAGACCCAGTACTTC. Its translation is CATSGRGGLQETQYF.

This clonotype was picked up many times. This chain uses TRBV6-1 with TRBJ2-3; D gene unclear. V lost 7 bases, J lost 1 base, and 12 bases lay in between. The CDR3 is made up of 14 amino acids. Germline V lookup: CDR1 MNHNS, CDR2 SASEGT. CDR3 amino acids: CASKLTPGTDTQYF. The CDR3 nucleotides are TGTGCCAGCAAGCTCACGCCGGGCACAGATACGCAGTATTTT.

The chain carries TRBV7-9 and TRBJ2-5; 10 bases are a match to TRBD2. The CDR3 loop spans 14 amino acids. CDR1 is SEHNR, CDR2 FQNEAQ, per germline (reference sequence). The V segment lost 4 bases and the J segment 5 bases; nucleotides outside the gene matches: 4. The chain's CDR3 is CASSSSGRTETQYF. As DNA, the CDR3 is TGTGCCAGCAGCTCTAGCGGGAGAACGGAGACCCAGTACTTC.

This clonotype showed up just a few times. V and J are TRBV12-3 or TRBV12-4 and TRBJ1-4; 8 bases match TRBD1. V was pared by 3 bases and J by 7 bases, with 7 bases of the junction left unmatched. The CDR3 consists of 15 residues. The CDR3 DNA reads TGTGCCAGCAGTTTGGGGCAGGGGGCGGTTGAAAAACTGTTTTTT. It specifies CASSLGQGAVEKLFF.

This clonotype has just a few counts. The chain recombines TRBV29-1 with TRBJ2-1; no clear D gene. CDR3 length: 13 residues. V dropped 4 bases and J dropped 2 bases, with 9 bases sitting between them. The germline CDR1 and CDR2 sequences are SQVTM and ANQGSEA. CDR3 amino acids: CSVVSVPYNEQFF. CDR3 nucleotides: TGCAGCGTTGTTTCCGTTCCCTACAATGAGCAGTTCTTC.

The CDR3 DNA follows: TGTGCCAGCAGTTTCGTGACTAGCGGGAGATCCTACAATGAGCAGTTCTTC. Its translation is CASSFVTSGRSYNEQFF. V gene TRBV27 combines with J gene TRBJ2-1, with 12 bases fitting TRBD2. Germline V gene lookup returns CDR1 MNHEY and CDR2 SMNVEV (reference sequence). V dropped 3 bases and J dropped 1; count of bases not matched to a gene: 4. The CDR3 length is 17 residues.

V gene TRBV5-1 combines with J gene TRBJ2-7; 9 positions match TRBD2. The V gene's germline CDR1 is SGHRS and CDR2 YFSETQ. The V segment lost 1 base and the J segment 2 bases; nucleotides outside the gene matches: 7. The CDR3 spans 16 residues. The CDR3 is CASSLIAGEFPYEQYF. In DNA form, the CDR3 reads TGCGCCAGCAGCTTGATAGCGGGGGAATTCCCCTACGAGCAGTACTTC.

This clonotype was seen a few times. The chain couples TRBV7-2 to TRBJ2-7; D gene unclear. The CDR3 spans 15 residues. Germline V gives CDR1 SGHTA, CDR2 FQGNSA. The V and J ends lost 5 bases and 0 bases respectively, with 14 bases between them. This chain's CDR3 is CASSPQPFGSYEQYF. CDR3 DNA sequence: TGTGCCAGCAGCCCGCAGCCGTTCGGCTCCTACGAGCAGTACTTC.

The J gene is TRBJ2-6, the V gene TRBV15; D gene ambiguous. Germline CDR1 reads LNHNV; CDR2 reads YYDKDF (reference sequence). Trimming cost V 0 bases and J 3 bases, with 6 bases left between them. This CDR3 region has 15 residues. Here the CDR3 reads CATSREGSGANVLTF. Written as DNA, the CDR3 is TGTGCCACCAGCAGAGAGGGAAGTGGGGCCAACGTCCTGACTTTC.

This chain links TRBV11-3 with TRBJ2-5; D uncertain. The CDR3 is 15 amino acids. CDR1 is SGHNT, CDR2 YENEEA, per germline. Trimming took off 5 bases at V and 1 base at J, with 14 bases between the two ends. CDR3 DNA sequence: TGTGCCAGCAGCGAACGCGGCGAGGCCCAAGAGACCCAGTACTTC. Translating it yields CASSERGEAQETQYF.

This chain uses TRBV28 with TRBJ2-7; the match to TRBD2 covers 8 bases. This CDR3 is 13 amino acids long. The germline V gene has CDR1 MDHEN and CDR2 SYDVKM. J was trimmed by 3 bases and V by 5 bases; bases with no gene match: 3. The CDR3 loop reads CASSKSGSYEQYF. DNA for the CDR3: TGTGCCAGCAGTAAGAGCGGGAGCTACGAGCAGTACTTC.